Following are 15 T cell receptor beta chains from one sample sequenced in a study of cytomegalovirus exposure and HLA in healthy donors. Researchers ran the PCR with 60 Vbeta and 13 Jbeta primers. Sequencing was performed with immunoSEQ multiplex PCR; in TCRdb, only in-frame clones are kept and a portion is missing. This table holds about 120,000 clones, 80% to 85% found once. The sequencing sample was made of PBMCs. The receptors here all came from a woman in her forties in good health and CMV-seronegative.

The V and J genes are TRBV19 and TRBJ2-5; 10 nucleotides align to TRBD1. CDR1 LNHDA and CDR2 SQIVND come from the germline V gene (reference sequence). V was pared by 2 bases and J by 0 bases, with 6 bases of the junction left unmatched. There are 17 residues in the CDR3. The CDR3 bases are TGTGCCAGTAGTATACCACGGACAGGGGGACACCAAGAGACCCAGTACTTC. It specifies CASSIPRTGGHQETQYF.

The V gene is TRBV21-1, the J gene TRBJ1-1; the D call of TRBD1 is as the table states it, not checked on the DNA. TRBV21-1 is classified as a pseudogene. The CDR3 has 17 residues. The CDR3 bases are TGTGCCAGCAGCAAAGGGTCGGACAGCTTCATGAACACTGAAGCTTTCTTT. This sequence encodes CASSKGSDSFMNTEAFF.

This chain links TRBV15 with TRBJ2-2, with 9 bases matching TRBD1. Germline CDR1 and CDR2: LNHNV and YYDKDF (reference sequence). V shed 2 bases and J 7 bases; nucleotides not matched to a gene: 11. This CDR3 is built from 17 residues. CDR3 DNA: TGTGCCACCAGCAGAAGGTCGACCGGGACAGGGATCGGGGAGCTGTTTTTT. Protein product: CATSRRSTGTGIGELFF.

Only a few counts were recorded for this clone. V usage is TRBV6-5 and J usage is TRBJ1-5, with 8 bases identical to TRBD1. The CDR3 is 15 amino acids. J was trimmed by 3 bases and V by 5 bases; bases with no gene match: 6. Germline V lookup: CDR1 MNHEY, CDR2 SVGAGI. The CDR3 DNA reads TGTGCCAGCAGTGACTACAGGGGGATCAATCAGCCCCAGCATTTT. Its protein is CASSDYRGINQPQHF.

This chain joins TRBV11-2 and TRBJ1-1; no firm D call. The CDR3 has 15 amino acids. Trimming shortened V by 0 bases and J by 0 bases, and 8 bases separated the two germline ends. The V gene's germline CDR1 is SGHAT and CDR2 FQNNGV. CDR3 nucleotides: TGTGCCAGCAGCTTAGATCTTGCGGTGAACACTGAAGCTTTCTTT. It encodes CASSLDLAVNTEAFF.

The chain carries TRBV2 and TRBJ1-1, with D possibly being TRBD1 (5 bases). Trimming cost V 2 bases and J 0 bases, with 10 bases left between them. CDR3 length: 15 residues. Per the germline V gene, CDR1 is SNHLY and CDR2 is FYNNEI. CDR3 region: CASSEWGTLNTEAFF. CDR3 nucleotide sequence: TGTGCCAGCAGTGAATGGGGCACATTGAACACTGAAGCTTTCTTT.

This clone came up once. The chain links TRBV11-2 to TRBJ1-2; 8 bases match TRBD1. CDR1 is SGHAT, CDR2 FQNNGV, per germline. This CDR3 region has 17 residues. The trim removed 5 bases at V and 0 bases at J, leaving 11 bases unmatched. CDR3 sequence reads: CASSPVPKGQANYGYTF. The CDR3, as DNA: TGTGCCAGCAGCCCTGTTCCAAAGGGACAGGCTAACTATGGCTACACCTTC.

The chain recombines TRBV29-1 with TRBJ2-5; 7 bases line up with TRBD1. In germline, CDR1 is SQVTM, CDR2 ANQGSEA. CDR3 length: 12 residues. Unmatched junction bases numbered 2, after V lost 3 bases and J lost 4 bases. The CDR3 here is CSVDRGSETQYF. The CDR3 nucleotides are TGCAGCGTTGACAGGGGGTCAGAGACCCAGTACTTC.

This clone has a handful of counts. CDR3 in amino acids: CASSLGGENTEAFF. The CDR3 DNA sequence: TGTGCCAGCAGCTTGGGGGGGGAGAACACTGAAGCTTTCTTT. The chain uses TRBV5-4 and TRBJ1-1; the D gene is possibly TRBD1 (5 bases). Germline-derived CDR1 and CDR2 are SGHNT and YYREEE (reference sequence). This CDR3 region has 14 residues. The V end was cut by 0 bases, the J end by 1 base, with 7 bases between.

This clone appeared a single time. The chain employs TRBV18 and TRBJ1-2; maybe TRBD1 (6 bases). This CDR3 is 15 amino acids long. V shed 5 bases and J shed 3 bases, with 16 bases lying between them. CDR1 is KGHSH, CDR2 LQKENI, per germline. DNA of the CDR3: TGTGCCAGCTCAATAAAACGGACAGCTCACTATGGCTACACCTTC. Translating gives CASSIKRTAHYGYTF.

The V call is TRBV9, the J call TRBJ2-3; 8 bases are shared with TRBD2. With 1 base clipped from V and 3 bases from J, the junction kept 4 bases outside the gene matches. Germline V gene sequence: CDR1 SGDLS, CDR2 YYNGEE. The CDR3 has 15 amino acids. The chain's CDR3 is CASSVSGRKTDTQYF. The CDR3 region has the DNA TGTGCCAGCAGCGTAAGCGGGAGAAAAACAGATACGCAGTATTTT. Variable domain in full (rest from reference TRBV9 and TRBJ2-3): DSGVTQTPKHLITATGQRVTLRCSPRSGDLSVYWYQQSLDQGLQFLIQYYNGEERAKGNILERFSAQQFPDLHSELNLSSLELGDSALYFCASSVSGRKTDTQYFGPGTRLTVL.

The gene calls are TRBV27 and TRBJ2-2; 10 nucleotides line up with TRBD2. Germline trimming cut 5 bases from V and 7 bases from J; bases unmatched to any gene: 7. Germline V gene sequence: CDR1 MNHEY, CDR2 SMNVEV (reference sequence). The CDR3 has 15 residues. CDR3 sequence: CASSASGRVSGELFF. In DNA form, the CDR3 reads TGTGCCAGCAGTGCCAGCGGGAGGGTCAGCGGGGAGCTGTTTTTT.

V usage is TRBV6-5 and J usage is TRBJ2-7, with 11 bases identical to TRBD2. In germline, CDR1 is MNHEY, CDR2 SVGAGI. Losses at the gene ends were 6 bases for V and 6 bases for J; bases not matched to a gene: 7. The CDR3 spans 14 residues. This CDR3 is CASRLTSGITEQYF. CDR3 nucleotides: TGTGCCAGCAGATTGACTAGCGGGATTACCGAGCAGTACTTC.

CDR3 in amino acids: CASSPGTGGFGYGYTF. CDR3 bases: TGTGCCAGTAGTCCCGGGACAGGGGGCTTCGGCTATGGCTACACCTTC. The J gene is TRBJ1-2, the V gene TRBV19, with 12 bases lining up with TRBD1. The CDR3 consists of 16 residues. The V and J ends lost 5 bases and 4 bases, in that order; junction bases with no gene match: 8. Germline CDR1 reads LNHDA; CDR2 reads SQIVND (reference sequence).

The genes are TRBV5-4 and TRBJ1-2; 8 bases are a match to TRBD1. The CDR3 covers 15 residues. From germline, CDR1 is SGHNT and CDR2 YYREEE (reference sequence). V gave up 6 bases and J gave up 5 bases; unmatched junction bases: 12. The DNA of the CDR3 is TGTGCCAGCATAAAGGACAGGGCGGGATTATATGGCTACACCTTC. Its protein product is CASIKDRAGLYGYTF.